This TCR beta chain was retrieved from a study of T cell changes during pregnancy in multiple sclerosis (dated by TCRdb to the late 2010s). General notes on the study: In women with multiple sclerosis, the researchers looked at how the T cell repertoire shifted as pregnancy progressed.

Library prep was done by the immunoSEQ multiplex PCR assay. Held by TCRdb, this immuneACCESS table contains in-frame sequences only and omits some clones. Under half of the omission traces to an unresolved V gene where checked; the cause of the rest is unknown. This sample has about 40,000 clones in its table, and approximately 94% of those were observed once. The top ten clones comprise around 1.2% of the sample. A note on this clone: The antigen it recognizes is unknown. No much larger clone is present one base from it, and per-base qualities are unavailable.

At the junction V is shortened by 4 bases and J by 5 bases; bases outside the gene matches: 9. The CDR3, cysteine through phenylalanine, is 15 amino acids long. Solely the CDR3 DNA is kept, with 45 bases framed from the first base. The germline V gene encodes CDR1 WNHNN and CDR2 SYGVQD (reference sequence). Recombination connected TRBV10-1 to TRBJ1-1, with 8 middle bases fitting TRBD1. This receptor was taken from a female donor with multiple sclerosis, enrolled in a pregnancy study. This specimen consisted of peripheral blood, obtained before pregnancy. In nucleotides, the sequence is TGCGCCAGCAGTGTCCTCGGGACAGGAGGAACTGAAGCTTTCTTT. This is translated as CASSVLGTGGTEAFF.